This passage covers 4 T cell receptor beta chains from one sample sequenced in a study of cytomegalovirus exposure and HLA in healthy donors. Researchers ran the PCR with 60 Vbeta and 13 Jbeta primers. The method was immunoSEQ multiplex PCR; TCRdb's version includes in-frame clones alone and lacks a portion of them. The data contain around 100,000 clones, more than 75% of them singletons. Sequenced sample: PBMCs. The source is a woman aged 50 to 60 in good health and CMV-seropositive.

The chain couples TRBV5-8 to TRBJ2-7; D is undetermined. The CDR3 has 13 residues. Germline V gene lookup returns CDR1 SGHTS and CDR2 YDEGEE. Trimming shortened V by 4 bases and J by 4 bases, and 12 bases separated the two germline ends. The CDR3 here is CASSPSETYEQYF. CDR3 coding DNA: TGTGCCAGCAGCCCGTCCGAGACTTACGAGCAGTACTTC.

The chain carries TRBV30 and TRBJ1-5; 8 bases match TRBD1. Germline V gene data show CDR1 as GTSNPN and CDR2 as SVGIG (reference sequence). V lost 3 bases and J lost 5; bases outside the gene matches: 6. CDR3 size: 14 residues. The CDR3 sequence is CAWSQGASYQPQHF. The DNA of the CDR3 is TGTGCCTGGAGCCAGGGGGCGTCATATCAGCCCCAGCATTTT.

On this clone itself: The same CDR3 can be traced to other DNA sequences in this sample. J is TRBJ1-5 and V is TRBV2; D unclear. The V and J ends lost 2 bases and 1 base respectively, with 6 bases between them. The CDR3 contains 14 residues. Per germline, CDR1 SNHLY and CDR2 FYNNEI. For the CDR3, the DNA is TGTGCCAGCAGTGAAAGCGGGAGCAATCAGCCCCAGCATTTT. Its protein product is CASSESGSNQPQHF.

This chain links TRBV19 with TRBJ1-1, with D possibly being TRBD1 (6 bases). The length of the CDR3 is 14 residues. CDR1 and CDR2 from the germline V gene are LNHDA and SQIVND (reference sequence). V was shortened by 5 bases and J by 12 bases, with 22 bases between the two germline ends. Here the CDR3 reads CASSPSPYGTMTFF. The CDR3 coding sequence is TGTGCCAGTAGTCCGAGTCCCTACGGGACAATGACTTTCTTT.